This T cell receptor beta chain was recovered during a study of T cells in tuberculosis. Study summary: The T cells targeted glucose monomycolate, a mycobacterial lipid, via CD1B. Within 7 days of starting treatment, or before, PBMC were stored. Study results and caveats: Active tuberculosis patients had shorter CDR3-alpha; the beta difference was nonsignificant. Active tuberculosis TCR-alpha repertoires lay closer to GMM-specific TCRs than IGRA-negative controls, suggesting clonal expansion.

Measured with immunoSEQ multiplex PCR; TCRdb has only the in-frame clones, and not every one. This sample has around 33,000 clones, with roughly 93% found just once. Germline CDR1 reads SGHDT; CDR2 reads YYEEEE. The CDR3 extends over 16 amino acids. The J segment lost 4 bases and the V segment lost 4 bases, leaving 11 bases of the junction unmatched. Regarding time point: new active TB diagnosis, blood taken before or within 7 days of starting treatment. In regard to this clone: Its matching antigen is unknown.

This receptor was taken from an adult with tuberculosis. This sample comprised PBMCs, obtained at tuberculosis diagnosis. The chain joins TRBV5-6 to TRBJ1-1; TRBD1 matches at 9 bases. CDR3: CASSRPGQGAVTEAFF. The CDR3 region has the DNA TGTGCCAGCAGCCGACCGGGACAGGGAGCAGTCACTGAAGCTTTCTTT.